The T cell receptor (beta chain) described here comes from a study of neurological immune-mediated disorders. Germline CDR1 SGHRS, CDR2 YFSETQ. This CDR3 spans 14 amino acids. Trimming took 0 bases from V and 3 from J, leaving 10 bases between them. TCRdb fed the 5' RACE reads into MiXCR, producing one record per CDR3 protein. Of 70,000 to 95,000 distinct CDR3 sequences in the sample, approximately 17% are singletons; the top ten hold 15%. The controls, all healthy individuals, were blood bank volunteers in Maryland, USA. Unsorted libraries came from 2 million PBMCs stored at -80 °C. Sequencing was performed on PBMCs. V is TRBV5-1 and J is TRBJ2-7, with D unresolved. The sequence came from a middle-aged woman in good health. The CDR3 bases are TGCGCCAGCAGCTTGGACTTTTTTAGCTACGAGCAGTACTTC. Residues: CASSLDFFSYEQYF.